These T cell receptor beta chains were read from a single sample in a study of blood T cell repertoires in COVID-19. Assay used: immunoSEQ multiplex PCR; TCRdb lists only in-frame clones, some missing. The table lists hundreds of thousands of clones, less than 90% of them singletons. The specimen sequenced was peripheral blood. The receptors here all came from a man aged 35-49 years with acute or convalescent COVID-19. Each CDR3 is given with its conserved first and last residue. The D gene is left open where the match is weak. Clone sizes are given selectively: once, few, many, or a class where the clone is expanded.

V: TRBV7-7; D: NA; size: NA; J: TRBJ2-3; DNA: TGTGCCAGCAGCTTAGGTACTGCCCTCACAGATACGCAGTATTTT; CDR3: CASSLGTALTDTQYF
V: TRBV27; D: NA; size: NA; J: TRBJ1-1; DNA: TGTGCCAGCAGCAGCGCAGGGGCCCAGTGGATAAGCACTGAAGCTTTCTTT; CDR3: CASSSAGAQWISTEAFF
V: TRBV20-1; D: NA; size: NA; J: TRBJ1-6; DNA: TGCAGTGCTAGTGGGGGGCAGGGAAGGAGGAATTCACCCCTCCACTTT; CDR3: CSASGGQGRRNSPLHF
V: TRBV7-9; D: NA; size: once; J: TRBJ2-2; DNA: TGTGCCTCGGTCCGGGATTACACCGGGGAGCTGTTTTTT; CDR3: CASVRDYTGELFF
V: TRBV3-1/TRBV3-2; D: TRBD1; size: NA; J: TRBJ2-7; DNA: TGTGCCAGCAGCCAAGAGGGACAGGGGGTTCACTCCTACGAGCAGTACTTC; CDR3: CASSQEGQGVHSYEQYF
V: TRBV13; D: NA; size: NA; J: TRBJ2-7; DNA: TGTGCCAGCAGCCGCGGACGGGGGATCGACGAGCAGTACTTC; CDR3: CASSRGRGIDEQYF
V: TRBV2; D: TRBD1; size: NA; J: TRBJ1-6; DNA: TGTGCCAGCAGTGGCCAGGACAGGGAGGTTTCACCCCTCCACTTT; CDR3: CASSGQDREVSPLHF
V: TRBV2; D: NA; size: once; J: TRBJ1-6; DNA: TGTGCCAGCATACGACAGGTCAATTCACCCCTCCACTTT; CDR3: CASIRQVNSPLHF
V: TRBV10-2; D: NA; size: NA; J: TRBJ1-2; DNA: TGCGCCAGCAGTGATCAGGGTGACTATGGCTACACCTTC; CDR3: CASSDQGDYGYTF
V: TRBV24-1; D: NA; size: NA; J: TRBJ2-1; DNA: TGTGCCACCAGATCAAGTTCTTCCTACGATGAGCAGTTCTTC; CDR3: CATRSSSSYDEQFF
V: TRBV5-1; D: TRBD2; size: NA; J: TRBJ2-3; DNA: TGCGCCAGCAGCGGGGTAGCGGGGGGAGTGACAGATACGCAGTATTTT; CDR3: CASSGVAGGVTDTQYF
V: TRBV19; D: TRBD1; size: NA; J: TRBJ1-2; DNA: TGTGCCAGTAGTGTGGACAGGGGGATTAGCTACACCTTC; CDR3: CASSVDRGISYTF
V: TRBV27; D: NA; size: NA; J: TRBJ2-5; DNA: TGTGCCAGCAGTTTTCGACGCGGCCTCCAAGAGACCCAGTACTTC; CDR3: CASSFRRGLQETQYF
V: TRBV19; D: NA; size: NA; J: TRBJ2-3; DNA: TGTGCCAGTAGTCTCCACCCCGGGACTTTGAGCACAGATACGCAGTATTTT; CDR3: CASSLHPGTLSTDTQYF
V: TRBV2; D: TRBD1; size: NA; J: TRBJ1-6; DNA: TGTGCCAGCAGTGATGGGCAGGGGGGTTTTTCACCCCTCCACTTT; CDR3: CASSDGQGGFSPLHF
V: TRBV5-1; D: NA; size: NA; J: TRBJ1-6; DNA: TGCGCCAGCAGCGTACAGGGATCCTATAATTCACCCCTCCACTTT; CDR3: CASSVQGSYNSPLHF
V: TRBV30; D: TRBD1; size: NA; J: TRBJ2-5; DNA: TGTGCCTGGAGGACAGGGGGAAAGACCCAGTACTTC; CDR3: CAWRTGGKTQYF
V: TRBV5-5; D: TRBD1; size: once; J: TRBJ1-1; DNA: TGTGCCAGCAGCTGGGGACAGACTTACATGAACACTGAAGCTTTCTTT; CDR3: CASSWGQTYMNTEAFF
V: TRBV3-1/TRBV3-2; D: TRBD2; size: NA; J: TRBJ2-5; DNA: TGTGCCAGCAGCCAAAGAAGGCAGCGGGAAGGGACCCAGTACTTC; CDR3: CASSQRRQREGTQYF
V: TRBV6-5; D: NA; size: once; J: TRBJ2-7; DNA: TGTGCCAGCACTCGAAATGGGATAGCGGTCGAGCAGTACTTC; CDR3: CASTRNGIAVEQYF
V: TRBV4-3; D: NA; size: NA; J: TRBJ2-7; DNA: TGCGCCAGCAGCCCAGGACAGCACTTGGTGGACGAGCAGTACTTC; CDR3: CASSPGQHLVDEQYF
V: TRBV7-9; D: TRBD2; size: NA; J: TRBJ2-5; DNA: TGTGCCAGCAGGGGTGCGGGGGGTGCCGCCCCAGGGTCCCAAGAGACCCAGTACTTC; CDR3: CASRGAGGAAPGSQETQYF
V: TRBV6-5; D: NA; size: once; J: TRBJ2-7; DNA: TGTGCCAGCAGTTACTCCAGAGGGTCCGAGCAGTACTTC; CDR3: CASSYSRGSEQYF
V: TRBV6-4; D: TRBD1; size: NA; J: TRBJ1-2; DNA: TGTGCCAGCAGCCCCGGGACAGCGAACTATGGCTACACCTTC; CDR3: CASSPGTANYGYTF
V: TRBV7-2; D: TRBD2; size: medium-sized; J: TRBJ2-1; DNA: TGTGCCAGCAGCTTTGGACTAGCGGGAGTTAATGAGCAGTTCTTC; CDR3: CASSFGLAGVNEQFF
V: TRBV7-9; D: TRBD2; size: once; J: TRBJ2-3; DNA: TGTGCCAGCAGCTTAGGCGGGAGTATTCCGACAGATACGCAGTATTTT; CDR3: CASSLGGSIPTDTQYF
V: TRBV4-3; D: TRBD2; size: NA; J: TRBJ2-3; DNA: TGCGCCAGCAGCCAAGGGCCAGCGGGAGGGCCAACCGATACGCAGTATTTT; CDR3: CASSQGPAGGPTDTQYF
V: TRBV7-8; D: TRBD1; size: once; J: TRBJ2-7; DNA: TGTGCCAGCAGCTTAGTGAGGGACAGGGGGCGTGCGGGAGGGAAACGGCGCGAGCAGTACTTC; CDR3: CASSLVRDRGRAGGKRREQYF
V: TRBV9; D: TRBD1; size: few; J: TRBJ2-1; DNA: TGTGCCAGCAGGACAGGGGCGAGCAATGAGCAGTTCTTC; CDR3: CASRTGASNEQFF
V: TRBV7-8; D: TRBD1; size: NA; J: TRBJ2-7; DNA: TGTGCCAGCAGCGCCTCCGGGACAGCCCGGAGCGAGCAGTACTTC; CDR3: CASSASGTARSEQYF
V: TRBV5-1; D: NA; size: few; J: TRBJ1-1; DNA: TGCGCCAGCAGCTTCAGACAGTTGAAGAACACTGAAGCTTTCTTT; CDR3: CASSFRQLKNTEAFF
V: TRBV6-6; D: TRBD1; size: once; J: TRBJ1-2; DNA: TGTGCCAGCCAGCAGGGGGAAAGTGGCTACACCTTC; CDR3: CASQQGESGYTF
V: TRBV4-1; D: NA; size: once; J: TRBJ2-7; DNA: TGCGCCAGCAGCCAGTCCGGTCACGAGCAGTACTTC; CDR3: CASSQSGHEQYF
V: TRBV19; D: TRBD1; size: NA; J: TRBJ2-3; DNA: TGTGCCAGTCACAGGGGTGAGGAGTCAGATACGCAGTATTTT; CDR3: CASHRGEESDTQYF
V: TRBV7-9; D: TRBD2; size: NA; J: TRBJ2-1; DNA: TGTGCCAGCAGCCCTGGACTAGTGTTAAATGAGCAGTTCTTC; CDR3: CASSPGLVLNEQFF
V: TRBV7-9; D: NA; size: NA; J: TRBJ2-1; DNA: TGTGCCAGCAGCCCTTTAAGGGGGAATGAGCAGTTCTTC; CDR3: CASSPLRGNEQFF
V: TRBV10-2; D: TRBD2; size: NA; J: TRBJ2-1; DNA: TGCGCCAGCAGTGATGAGAGTGGGGGGGTGGATGAGCAGTTCTTC; CDR3: CASSDESGGVDEQFF
V: TRBV5-4; D: TRBD1; size: NA; J: TRBJ1-2; DNA: TGTGCCAGCAGCAGAGACAGGGACCGTAACTATGGCTACACCTTC; CDR3: CASSRDRDRNYGYTF
V: TRBV28; D: NA; size: few; J: TRBJ1-2; DNA: TGTGCCAGCAGTTTAGAGCATCTCTATGGCTACACCTTC; CDR3: CASSLEHLYGYTF
V: TRBV27; D: TRBD1; size: NA; J: TRBJ2-7; DNA: TGTGCCAGCAGTTGGGTCGGACAGGGAGACGAGCAGTACTTC; CDR3: CASSWVGQGDEQYF
V: TRBV3-1/TRBV3-2; D: NA; size: NA; J: TRBJ1-1; DNA: TGTGCCAGCAGCCAAGAGGGGGGGAGTGAAGCTTTCTTT; CDR3: CASSQEGGSEAFF
V: TRBV27; D: NA; size: NA; J: TRBJ2-5; DNA: TGTGCCAGCAGTCCACGACTGCACGGCGGGACCCAGTACTTC; CDR3: CASSPRLHGGTQYF
V: TRBV6-2/TRBV6-3; D: NA; size: NA; J: TRBJ2-1; DNA: TGTGCCAGCAGTCCACTCTTTGGACTATACAATGAGCAGTTCTTC; CDR3: CASSPLFGLYNEQFF
V: TRBV27; D: NA; size: NA; J: TRBJ2-7; DNA: TGTGCCAGCAGTTCCAGGGGAACCTACGAGCAGTACTTC; CDR3: CASSSRGTYEQYF
V: TRBV10-3; D: NA; size: NA; J: TRBJ2-1; DNA: TGTGCCACTGGGCGGCGGGACTTTCCGAGCTCCTACAATGAGCAGTTCTTC; CDR3: CATGRRDFPSSYNEQFF
V: TRBV3-1/TRBV3-2; D: NA; size: NA; J: TRBJ1-2; DNA: TGTGCCAGCAGCCAATTGGGAGGGCAGGTCTATGGCTACACCTTC; CDR3: CASSQLGGQVYGYTF
V: TRBV30; D: NA; size: NA; J: TRBJ1-4; DNA: TGTGCCTGGAGTGCCCCGGACGGGATGGGTGAAAAACTGTTTTTT; CDR3: CAWSAPDGMGEKLFF